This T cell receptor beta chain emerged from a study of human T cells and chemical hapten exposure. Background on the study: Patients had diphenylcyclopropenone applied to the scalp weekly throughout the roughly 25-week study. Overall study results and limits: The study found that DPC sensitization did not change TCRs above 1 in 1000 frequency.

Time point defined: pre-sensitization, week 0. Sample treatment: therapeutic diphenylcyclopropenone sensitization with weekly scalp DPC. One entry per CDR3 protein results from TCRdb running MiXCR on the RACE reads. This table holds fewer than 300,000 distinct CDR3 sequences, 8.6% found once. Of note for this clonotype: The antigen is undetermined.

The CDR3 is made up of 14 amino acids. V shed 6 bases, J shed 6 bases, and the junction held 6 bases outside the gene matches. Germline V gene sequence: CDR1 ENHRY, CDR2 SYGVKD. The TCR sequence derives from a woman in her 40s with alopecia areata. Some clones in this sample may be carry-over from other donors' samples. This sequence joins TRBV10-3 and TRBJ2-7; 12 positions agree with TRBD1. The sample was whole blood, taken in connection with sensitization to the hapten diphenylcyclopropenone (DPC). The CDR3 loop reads CAIRGQGAVIEQYF. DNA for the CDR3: TGTGCCATCAGGGGACAGGGGGCGGTCATCGAGCAGTACTTC.